The T cell receptor (beta chain) described here comes from a study of shared clonotypes between healthy human individuals. Study-wide context: The study enrolled two women and three men aged 18 to 49.

Terminally differentiated effector memory CD45RA+ cells were left out of the naive CD8 fraction, which was CD45RO-negative and positively selected for CCR7. This CDR3 is 16 amino acids long. With V trimmed by 3 bases and J by 5 bases, 11 bases remained unmatched. CDR1 GTSNPN and CDR2 SVGIG come from the germline V gene (reference sequence). TCRdb's table, derived via immunoSEQ multiplex PCR, lists solely in-frame clones and lacks some. The sample carries about 680,000 clones, roughly nine tenths recorded once. Material: naive CD8+ T cells sorted from blood. The sequence derives from a man aged 25-45 years in good health. The V and J genes are TRBV30 and TRBJ1-2; the match to TRBD1 covers 11 bases. CDR3 coding DNA: TGTGCCTGGAGAAGGGACAGGGGGGGCTTTACGTATGGCTACACCTTC. Its translation: CAWRRDRGGFTYGYTF.